This TCR beta chain is drawn from a study of blood T cell repertoires in COVID-19. Study summary: Acute and convalescent COVID-19 specimens originated in the United States, Italy and Spain. PBMCs, B-cell-depleted T cells, or T cells provided the cDNA or gDNA that made up the material.

Germline-derived CDR1 and CDR2 are SGDLS and YYNGEE. Trimming removed 0 bases from V and 2 bases from J, with 13 bases in between. The CDR3 covers 16 residues. In the original processing: Cell counts per sample came from amplifying reference gene primers. TCRdb's table, derived via immunoSEQ multiplex PCR, lists solely in-frame clones and lacks some. The D gene and trimming were derived from the DNA, and the V and J assignments and clone size from that table. This sample has 13,000 to 15,000 clones, with about four fifths found just once. The receptor comes from a man aged 45-65 years with active COVID-19. Sequencing was carried out using peripheral blood. The chain joins TRBV9 to TRBJ2-3, with TRBD1 as a possible D gene (6 bases). The CDR3 spells CASSVGGRPTTDTQYF. CDR3 coding DNA: TGTGCCAGCAGCGTAGGGGGGCGGCCCACCACAGATACGCAGTATTTT.